This TCR beta chain was found in a study of cytomegalovirus exposure and HLA in healthy donors. The PCR used 60 Vbeta and 13 Jbeta primers. Sequencing used immunoSEQ multiplex PCR; TCRdb keeps in-frame clones, though not all of them. Of some 170,000 clones detected, around 80% appear once; the ten largest clones hold 3.7%. V was cut by 4 bases and J by 0 bases, with 19 bases left in between. The CDR3 sequence is 17 residues long. The germline gives CDR1 MNHEY, CDR2 SMNVEV (reference sequence). J is TRBJ2-7 and V is TRBV27; D ambiguous. The TCR was taken from a woman aged 55-70 years in good health and CMV-seropositive. Sample: PBMCs. The CDR3 region has the DNA TGTGCCAGCAGTTCTCCTCCAGGCAGGCCTCACTCCTACGAGCAGTACTTC. Encoded protein: CASSSPPGRPHSYEQYF.